This paragraph reports one T cell receptor beta chain. This record comes from a study of blood T cell repertoires in COVID-19. The CDR3 has 15 residues. Between the trimmed V and J ends, which lost 0 bases and 1 base, there was a span of 8 bases. Germline CDR1 SGHRS, CDR2 YFSETQ. As originally analysed: Estimated nucleated cell counts came from reference gene primer amplification. Profiling relied on immunoSEQ multiplex PCR, and the TCRdb table lists in-frame clones only, not all of them. V and J calls and clone size are as listed in that table; D and trimming were resolved from the DNA. Among fewer than 100,000 clones listed, 75% to 85% were seen once.

The sequence was obtained from a woman aged 50 to 60 with acute or convalescent COVID-19. The rearrangement uses TRBV5-1 and TRBJ1-5, with a possible D match to TRBD1 (6 bases). Sequencing used peripheral blood. The DNA for the CDR3 is TGCGCCAGCAGCTTGGAAGGGGGAAGCAATCAGCCCCAGCATTTT. Its protein is CASSLEGGSNQPQHF.